The 30 T cell receptor beta chains listed next were all sequenced from one sample in a study of glioma-infiltrating T cells after dendritic cell vaccination. Measured with immunoSEQ multiplex PCR; TCRdb has only the in-frame clones, and not every one. The sample holds some 70,000 clones, 65% to 90% seen once. Here the sequenced sample was blood, taken before dendritic cell vaccination. The origin of the receptors is a human donor with glioblastoma.

A single count supports this clone. CDR3 in DNA: TGTGCCACCTCGGCGCGGCCCCAAGAGACCCAGTACTTC. It is translated as CATSARPQETQYF. This rearrangement joins TRBV19 to TRBJ2-5; the D is unclear. Germline CDR1 is LNHDA and CDR2 is SQIVND (reference sequence). This CDR3 has 13 residues. The V gene lost 10 bases and the J gene lost 1 base, with 13 bases spanning the gap.

The CDR3 DNA sequence: TGTGCCAGCAGCCAGGGGGACTACGAGCAGTACTTC. Translating it yields CASSQGDYEQYF. The rearrangement links TRBV25-1 to TRBJ2-7; 7 bases line up with TRBD1. Trimming cost V 6 bases and J 3 bases; bases outside gene matches: 2. CDR3 length: 12 residues. Per germline, CDR1 MGHDK and CDR2 SYGVNS.

This sequence joins TRBV5-1 and TRBJ2-3, with 8 positions matching TRBD1. Germline V gene sequence: CDR1 SGHRS, CDR2 YFSETQ. CDR3 length equals 14 residues. Losses at the gene ends were 2 bases for V and 3 bases for J; bases not matched to a gene: 2. CDR3 loop: CASSLGDRTDTQYF. In DNA, the CDR3 is TGCGCCAGCAGCTTAGGGGACAGGACAGATACGCAGTATTTT.

The rearrangement joins TRBV18 to TRBJ2-7, with 7 bases aligning to TRBD2. The CDR3 contains 14 residues. CDR1 is KGHSH, CDR2 LQKENI, per germline. V was clipped by 3 bases and J by 2 bases; unmatched bases: 4. In DNA form, the CDR3 reads TGTGCCAGCTCACCTCGGGGGGATACCTACGAGCAGTACTTC. Protein sequence: CASSPRGDTYEQYF.

This clone appeared a single time. The V call is TRBV19, the J call TRBJ1-5, with D possibly matching TRBD1 (5 bases). Germline V gives CDR1 LNHDA, CDR2 SQIVND (reference sequence). V dropped 1 base and J dropped 11 bases, with 18 bases sitting between them. The CDR3 is 15 residues long. The chain's CDR3 is CASSIGGGKPSAQHF. The CDR3 DNA follows: TGTGCCAGTAGTATAGGTGGGGGGAAACCATCAGCCCAGCATTTT.

About this clone: This CDR3 is also generated by other DNA sequences in the sample. The chain couples TRBV7-2 to TRBJ1-2; no definite D call. V lost 1 base and J 5 bases, leaving 11 bases between the germline ends. Per germline, CDR1 SGHTA and CDR2 FQGNSA. This CDR3 spans 14 amino acids. CDR3 nucleotide sequence: TGTGCCAGCAGCTTAGGGACCGGGGAATATGGCTACACCTTC. Protein sequence: CASSLGTGEYGYTF.

This chain joins TRBV5-5 and TRBJ2-5, with D possibly matching TRBD1 (5 bases). With 0 bases removed from V and 3 bases from J, the gap between germline ends came to 9 bases. The germline gives CDR1 SGHKS, CDR2 YYEKEE (reference sequence). The CDR3 is 14 residues long. CDR3 sequence (DNA): TGTGCCAGCAGCTTGGGACAGAGAAAAGAGACCCAGTACTTC. Protein: CASSLGQRKETQYF.

This CDR3 is CASSWGTGGRGEQYF. CDR3 nucleotide sequence: TGCGCCAGCAGCTGGGGGACAGGGGGACGCGGTGAGCAGTACTTC. This chain links TRBV5-1 with TRBJ2-7; 11 bases agree with TRBD1. The CDR3 consists of 15 residues. The V segment lost 3 bases and the J segment 7 bases; nucleotides outside the gene matches: 9. Germline CDR1 reads SGHRS; CDR2 reads YFSETQ.

This chain connects TRBV15 to TRBJ1-1; 8 bases line up with TRBD1. Germline CDR1 is LNHNV and CDR2 is YYDKDF (reference sequence). The CDR3 length is 15 residues. V lost 1 base, J lost 4 bases, and 5 bases stayed unmatched. The DNA for the CDR3 is TGTGCCACCAGCAGAGGAACAGGGGGGAGCACTGAAGCTTTCTTT. This translates into CATSRGTGGSTEAFF.

This sequence joins TRBV9 and TRBJ2-1, with D possibly TRBD1 on 5 matching bases. V dropped 0 bases and J dropped 7 bases, with 8 bases sitting between them. Germline V gives CDR1 SGDLS, CDR2 YYNGEE. This CDR3 comprises 13 residues. The DNA of the CDR3 is TGTGCCAGCAGCGTAGCAGGGCCTAATGAGCAGTTCTTC. It encodes CASSVAGPNEQFF.

This rearrangement joins TRBV7-2 to TRBJ1-6; 9 bases line up with TRBD1. CDR3 length: 15 amino acids. Germline assignment: CDR1 SGHTA and CDR2 FQGNSA. With 4 bases clipped from V and 9 bases from J, the junction kept 7 bases outside the gene matches. CDR3 coding DNA: TGTGCCAGCAGCTCCGCGGGACAGGGCCGTTCACCCCTCCACTTT. The encoded protein is CASSSAGQGRSPLHF.

The gene calls are TRBV5-6 and TRBJ2-3, with 9 bases identical to TRBD1. The germline CDR1 and CDR2 sequences are SGHDT and YYEEEE. V shed 6 bases and J 0 bases; nucleotides not matched to a gene: 8. The CDR3 extends over 16 amino acids. The CDR3, as DNA: TGTGCCAGCACCGACGGGACAGGGCTGAGCACAGATACGCAGTATTTT. This encodes CASTDGTGLSTDTQYF.

This clone was picked up a small number of times. The chain has TRBV5-4 and TRBJ1-6; a possible D gene is TRBD1 (6 bases). Germline CDR1 is SGHNT and CDR2 is YYREEE (reference sequence). This CDR3 region has 17 residues. V dropped 4 bases and J dropped 7 bases, with 21 bases sitting between them. In nucleotides, the CDR3 is TGTGCCAGCAGCACTCCAGTCCTGACAGGCACCAATTCACCCCTCCACTTT. Encoded protein: CASSTPVLTGTNSPLHF.

CDR3 region: CASSPLSGNEQFF. In DNA, the CDR3 is TGTGCCAGCTCACCACTTAGCGGCAATGAGCAGTTCTTC. The rearrangement links TRBV18 to TRBJ2-1; a weak D match, TRBD2 (6 bases). Trimming shortened V by 1 base and J by 6 bases, and 7 bases separated the two germline ends. The CDR3 length is 13 residues. The germline V gene encodes CDR1 KGHSH and CDR2 LQKENI.

The CDR3 sequence is CAWSGTPTTYEQYF. CDR3 bases: TGTGCCTGGAGTGGAACACCGACTACCTACGAGCAGTACTTC. The chain has TRBV30 and TRBJ2-7; D possibly corresponds to TRBD2 (5 bases). The CDR3 runs 14 residues. V lost 1 base and J 2 bases, leaving 12 bases between the germline ends. Germline V gives CDR1 GTSNPN, CDR2 SVGIG (reference sequence).

The rearrangement uses TRBV30 and TRBJ1-5; tentative D call: TRBD1 (6 bases). The V end was cut by 1 base, the J end by 4 bases, with 11 bases between. Germline CDR1 and CDR2: GTSNPN and SVGIG (reference sequence). The CDR3 sequence is 14 residues long. Here the CDR3 reads CAWSEGQRNQPQHF. CDR3 bases: TGTGCCTGGAGTGAAGGACAGAGAAATCAGCCCCAGCATTTT.

In its sample, this clone was seen a few times. The chain carries TRBV5-1 and TRBJ1-3; 7 bases align to TRBD1. Trimming at V came to 0 bases and at J to 2 bases, leaving 2 bases not matched to a gene. Per the germline V gene, CDR1 is SGHRS and CDR2 is YFSETQ. This CDR3 comprises 15 residues. Here the CDR3 reads CASSLEGGTGNTIYF. DNA of the CDR3: TGCGCCAGCAGCTTGGAAGGGGGCACTGGAAACACCATATATTTT.

Concerning this clone: The same CDR3 also results from other DNA sequences found in this sample. V and J are TRBV19 and TRBJ1-1; D gene uncertain. The CDR3 length is 13 residues. CDR1 is LNHDA, CDR2 SQIVND, per germline (reference sequence). V was clipped by 3 bases and J by 1 base, with 6 bases between them. The CDR3 loop is CASSISRNTEAFF. The CDR3 DNA reads TGTGCCAGTAGTATCTCCAGGAACACTGAAGCTTTCTTT. The full variable domain, rest sourced from reference TRBV19 and TRBJ1-1, is DGGITQSPKYLFRKEGQNVTLSCEQNLNHDAMYWYRQDPGQGLRLIYYSQIVNDFQKGDIAEGYSVSREKKESFPLTVTSAQKNPTAFYLCASSISRNTEAFFGQGTRLTVV.

The chain recombines TRBV10-3 with TRBJ1-5; D is unresolved. The length of the CDR3 is 15 residues. V lost 0 bases, J lost 1 base, and 7 bases lay in between. Germline V lookup: CDR1 ENHRY, CDR2 SYGVKD. The CDR3 region is CAISESELSNQPQHF. CDR3 sequence (DNA): TGTGCCATCAGTGAGTCGGAGTTGAGCAATCAGCCCCAGCATTTT.

The chain carries TRBV7-8 and TRBJ1-4; perhaps TRBD1 as D (6 bases). The CDR3 is made up of 16 amino acids. Germline lookup yields CDR1 SGHVS and CDR2 FQNEAQ. V lost 6 bases to trimming and J lost 8 bases, with 22 bases between them. The CDR3 region is CASSLNGGGVGEKLFF. Written as DNA, the CDR3 is TGTGCCAGCAGTCTTAACGGGGGGGGCGTTGGGGAAAAACTGTTTTTT. The entire variable domain, with the rest obtained from reference TRBV7-8 and TRBJ1-4, is as follows: GAGVSQSPRYKVAKRGQDVALRCDPISGHVSLFWYQQALGQGPEFLTYFQNEAQLDKSGLPSDRFFAERPEGSVSTLKIQRTQQEDSAVYLCASSLNGGGVGEKLFFGSGTQLSVL.

The J gene is TRBJ2-2, the V gene TRBV5-1, with 10 bases identical to TRBD1. This CDR3 spans 16 amino acids. The germline gives CDR1 SGHRS, CDR2 YFSETQ. The trim removed 4 bases at V and 5 bases at J, leaving 8 bases unmatched. The CDR3 here is CASSPRTGGGTGELFF. The CDR3 bases are TGCGCCAGCAGCCCCCGGACAGGGGGAGGGACCGGGGAGCTGTTTTTT.

This clone has only a few counts. The gene calls are TRBV2 and TRBJ1-3; 10 nucleotides line up with TRBD1. Per the germline V gene, CDR1 is SNHLY and CDR2 is FYNNEI. This CDR3 spans 15 amino acids. The ends lost 5 bases at V and 3 bases at J; junction bases unmatched: 4. CDR3 sequence: CASSPWDRGGNTIYF. The CDR3 DNA reads TGTGCCAGCAGTCCTTGGGACAGGGGTGGAAACACCATATATTTT.

The count of this clone is one. This chain links TRBV4-3 with TRBJ1-5; no firm D call. Trimming left V 0 bases short and J 3 bases short, with 9 bases between. Germline values: CDR1 LGHNA, CDR2 YSLEER. CDR3 length: 15 amino acids. CDR3 region: CASSQEMGVNQPQHF. CDR3 nucleotides: TGCGCCAGCAGCCAAGAGATGGGAGTCAATCAGCCCCAGCATTTT.

V gene TRBV6-1 combines with J gene TRBJ2-3, with D possibly being TRBD1 (5 bases). Germline V lookup: CDR1 MNHNS, CDR2 SASEGT. Trimming left V 4 bases short and J 0 bases short, with 17 bases between. The CDR3 is 17 amino acids. The CDR3 protein is CASSGGFDSTSTDTQYF. The CDR3 bases are TGTGCCAGCAGTGGGGGCTTTGACAGTACCAGCACAGATACGCAGTATTTT.

This sequence joins TRBV6-5 and TRBJ1-2; tentative D call: TRBD1 (6 bases). The CDR3 has 13 residues. Per the germline V gene, CDR1 is MNHEY and CDR2 is SVGAGI. V lost 9 bases, J lost 2 bases, and 13 bases lay in between. The CDR3 region has the DNA TGTGCCAGTAGGACAGTGAGCAACTATGGCTACACCTTC. It translates to CASRTVSNYGYTF.

The V gene is TRBV23-1, the J gene TRBJ2-6; TRBD1 matches 8 bases. TRBV23-1 is known as an ORF, though its function is uncertain. This CDR3 region has 20 residues. J was trimmed by 0 bases and V by 0 bases; bases with no gene match: 10. The CDR3 protein is CASSQSTQGALSSGANVLTF. CDR3 sequence (DNA): TGCGCCAGCAGTCAATCGACGCAGGGGGCTCTTAGCTCTGGGGCCAACGTCCTGACTTTC.

The chain uses TRBV20-1 and TRBJ2-7; D might be TRBD1 (5 bases). The ends were cut back, 3 bases at V and 6 bases at J, with 9 bases in the middle. This CDR3 has 11 amino acids. Germline lookup yields CDR1 DFQATT and CDR2 SNEGSKA (reference sequence). The CDR3 DNA sequence: TGCAGTGCTAGGACAGCCGGCGAGCAGTACTTC. It yields the protein CSARTAGEQYF.

This clone was counted between two and nine times. The gene calls are TRBV5-6 and TRBJ1-2; 7 bases map to TRBD1. Per the germline V gene, CDR1 is SGHDT and CDR2 is YYEEEE. With V trimmed by 5 bases and J by 3 bases, 4 bases remained unmatched. This CDR3 contains 13 residues. The CDR3 DNA reads TGTGCCAGCAGTTTTGACAGGGACTATGGCTACACCTTC. This codes for CASSFDRDYGYTF.

The chain joins TRBV7-2 to TRBJ2-1; the D gene is possibly TRBD1 (5 bases). This CDR3 is 13 amino acids long. Germline V gene sequence: CDR1 SGHTA, CDR2 FQGNSA. V was cut by 5 bases and J by 4 bases, with 9 bases left in between. The CDR3: CASSRTLYNEQFF. The CDR3 DNA follows: TGTGCCAGCAGCCGGACACTTTACAATGAGCAGTTCTTC.

This clone appeared a few times. V gene TRBV5-6 combines with J gene TRBJ1-3; maybe TRBD1 (6 bases). The CDR3 sequence is 16 residues long. The V end was cut by 4 bases, the J end by 4 bases, with 18 bases between. CDR1 and CDR2 (germline): SGHDT, YYEEEE. DNA of the CDR3: TGTGCCAGCAGCCCCCATTCGAGGGGACACGGAAACACCATATATTTT. This sequence encodes CASSPHSRGHGNTIYF.